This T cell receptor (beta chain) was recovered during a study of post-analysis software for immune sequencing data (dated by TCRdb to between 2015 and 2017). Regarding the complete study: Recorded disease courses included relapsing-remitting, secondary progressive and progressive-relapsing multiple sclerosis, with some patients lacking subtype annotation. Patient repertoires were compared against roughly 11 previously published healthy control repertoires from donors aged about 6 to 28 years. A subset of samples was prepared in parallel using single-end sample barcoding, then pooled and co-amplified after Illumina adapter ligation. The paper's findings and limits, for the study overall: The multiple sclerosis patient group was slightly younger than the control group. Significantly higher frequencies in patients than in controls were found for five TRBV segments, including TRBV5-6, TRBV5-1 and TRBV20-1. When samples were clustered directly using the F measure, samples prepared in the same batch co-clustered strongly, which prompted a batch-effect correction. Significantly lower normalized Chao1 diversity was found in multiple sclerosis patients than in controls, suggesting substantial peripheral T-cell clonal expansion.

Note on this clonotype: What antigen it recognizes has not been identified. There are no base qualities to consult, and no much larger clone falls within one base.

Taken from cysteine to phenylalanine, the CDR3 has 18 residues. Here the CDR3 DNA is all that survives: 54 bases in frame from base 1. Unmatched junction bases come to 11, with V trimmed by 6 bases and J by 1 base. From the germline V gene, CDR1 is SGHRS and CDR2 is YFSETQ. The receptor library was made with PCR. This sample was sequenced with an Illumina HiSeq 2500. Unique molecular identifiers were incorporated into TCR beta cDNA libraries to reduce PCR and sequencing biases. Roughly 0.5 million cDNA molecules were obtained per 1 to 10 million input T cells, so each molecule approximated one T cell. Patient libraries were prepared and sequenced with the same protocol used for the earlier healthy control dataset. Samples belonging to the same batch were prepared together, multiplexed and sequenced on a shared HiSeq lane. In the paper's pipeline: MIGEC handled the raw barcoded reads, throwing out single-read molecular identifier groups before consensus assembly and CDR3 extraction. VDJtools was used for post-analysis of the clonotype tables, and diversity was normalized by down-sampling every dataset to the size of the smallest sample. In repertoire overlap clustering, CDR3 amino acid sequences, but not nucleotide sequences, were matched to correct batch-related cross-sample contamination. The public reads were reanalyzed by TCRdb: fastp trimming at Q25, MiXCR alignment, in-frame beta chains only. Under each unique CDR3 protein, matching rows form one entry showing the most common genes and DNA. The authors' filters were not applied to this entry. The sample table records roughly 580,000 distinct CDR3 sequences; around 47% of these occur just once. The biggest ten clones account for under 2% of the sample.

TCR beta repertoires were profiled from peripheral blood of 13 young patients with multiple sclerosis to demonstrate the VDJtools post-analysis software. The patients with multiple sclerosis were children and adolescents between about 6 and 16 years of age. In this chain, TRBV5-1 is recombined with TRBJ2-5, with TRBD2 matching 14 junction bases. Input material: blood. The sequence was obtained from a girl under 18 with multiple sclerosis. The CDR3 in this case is CASTLRTSGRYTQETQYF. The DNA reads TGCGCCAGCACGCTTCGGACTAGCGGGAGGTATACCCAAGAGACCCAGTACTTC. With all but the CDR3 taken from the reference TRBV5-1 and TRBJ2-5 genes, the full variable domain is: KAGVTQTPRYLIKTRGQQVTLSCSPISGHRSVSWYQQTPGQGLQFLFEYFSETQRNKGNFPGRFSGRQFSNSRSEMNVSTLELGDSALYLCASTLRTSGRYTQETQYFGPGTRLLVL.